These 10 T cell receptor beta chains came from one sample sequenced in a study of OX40 agonist ivuxolimab in advanced cancers. TCRdb's copy holds only in-frame clones and misses some; the assay was immunoSEQ multiplex PCR. The data contain 50,000 to 60,000 clones, around 85% of them singletons. This sample comprised CD4+ or CD8+ T cells sorted from blood, obtained in a trial of the OX40 agonist ivuxolimab. The receptors originated from an adult with an advanced solid tumor such as melanoma, head and neck, liver or kidney cancer.

The chain has TRBV27 and TRBJ1-4; D uncertain. Germline CDR1 and CDR2: MNHEY and SMNVEV (reference sequence). With 6 bases removed from V and 5 bases from J, the gap between germline ends came to 16 bases. The CDR3 extends over 15 amino acids. CDR3 DNA: TGTGCCAGCAGCCCTTCCGTGCGGGAGAATGAAAAACTGTTTTTT. Its translation: CASSPSVRENEKLFF.

The chain carries TRBV28 and TRBJ2-1; 8 bases fit TRBD2. Looked up from germline, CDR1 is MDHEN and CDR2 is SYDVKM. V shed 0 bases, J shed 5 bases, and the junction held 21 bases outside the gene matches. The CDR3 totals 21 residues. The CDR3 DNA is TGTGCCAGCAGTTTATGGCTGGGGCCACAGCGGGAGCTGGGTTTCGACAATGAGCAGTTCTTC. It codes for CASSLWLGPQRELGFDNEQFF.

The chain is built from TRBV19 and TRBJ2-2; 7 bases line up with TRBD2. V shed 7 bases, J shed 5 bases, and the junction held 10 bases outside the gene matches. Germline-derived CDR1 and CDR2 are LNHDA and SQIVND (reference sequence). This CDR3 has 15 residues. CDR3 bases: TGTGCCAGTAATACGGCGGGAGATGGAACCGGGGAGCTGTTTTTT. This gives the protein CASNTAGDGTGELFF.

The rearrangement joins TRBV2 to TRBJ2-2; TRBD1 might be the D (6 bases). Per the germline V gene, CDR1 is SNHLY and CDR2 is FYNNEI. Trimming took 2 bases from V and 0 from J, leaving 7 bases between them. The CDR3 contains 15 residues. The CDR3 sequence is CASSERGSNTGELFF. CDR3 bases: TGTGCCAGCAGTGAAAGGGGGTCGAACACCGGGGAGCTGTTTTTT.

This clone has only one observation. This chain connects TRBV6-4 to TRBJ2-3; D remains ambiguous. The V gene's germline CDR1 is MRHNA and CDR2 SNTAGT. There are 13 residues in the CDR3. V was clipped by 2 bases and J by 6 bases, with 9 bases between them. CDR3 protein: CASSDQAWDTQYF. The CDR3 DNA reads as TGTGCCAGCAGTGACCAGGCCTGGGATACGCAGTATTTT.

This CDR3 is CASSEAGTILTDTQYF. In DNA, the CDR3 is TGTGCCAGCAGTGAAGCCGGGACTATCCTCACAGATACGCAGTATTTT. V usage is TRBV25-1 and J usage is TRBJ2-3; the match to TRBD2 covers 7 bases. The germline CDR1 and CDR2 sequences are MGHDK and SYGVNS. The CDR3 totals 16 residues. Unmatched junction bases numbered 7, after V lost 2 bases and J lost 2 bases.

The chain combines TRBV7-9 with TRBJ2-1; 9 bases line up with TRBD2. The ends lost 3 bases at V and 5 bases at J; junction bases unmatched: 11. CDR1 and CDR2 (germline): SEHNR, FQNEAQ (reference sequence). This CDR3 comprises 17 residues. The CDR3 here is CASSFETSGFIHNEQFF. The CDR3 DNA sequence: TGTGCCAGCAGCTTTGAGACTAGCGGATTTATACACAATGAGCAGTTCTTC.

The chain has TRBV19 and TRBJ2-3; D unresolved. This CDR3 region has 11 residues. Per germline, CDR1 LNHDA and CDR2 SQIVND (reference sequence). V was clipped by 5 bases and J by 4 bases, with 4 bases between them. CDR3 protein: CASSVADTQYF. CDR3 sequence (DNA): TGTGCCAGTAGTGTAGCAGATACGCAGTATTTT.

The chain couples TRBV19 to TRBJ1-1, with 8 nucleotides matching TRBD1. Germline-derived CDR1 and CDR2 are LNHDA and SQIVND (reference sequence). This CDR3 has 17 amino acids. Losses at the gene ends were 1 base for V and 4 bases for J; bases not matched to a gene: 11. The CDR3 region has the DNA TGTGCCAGTAGTATAGTGCAGGGGGCCGGAGGTGGCACTGAAGCTTTCTTT. Protein sequence: CASSIVQGAGGGTEAFF.

The genes are TRBV11-2 and TRBJ2-1; tentatively, D is TRBD2 (7 bases). This CDR3 region has 14 residues. CDR1 is SGHAT and CDR2 is FQNNGV in the germline V gene. V was pared by 3 bases and J by 5 bases, with 11 bases between. The CDR3 DNA reads TGTGCCAGCAGCTTGGGGGGGCGCAACAATGAGCAGTTCTTC. This sequence encodes CASSLGGRNNEQFF. Full variable domain (rest looked up from reference TRBV11-2 and TRBJ2-1): EAGVAQSPRYKIIEKRQSVAFWCNPISGHATLYWYQQILGQGPKLLIQFQNNGVVDDSQLPKDRFSAERLKGVDSTLKIQPAKLEDSAVYLCASSLGGRNNEQFFGPGTRLTVL.